Listed here is a single T cell receptor beta chain. TEMRA cells were FACS-enriched, with CD8+ and CD4+ T cells isolated negatively. The data belong to a study of CD8 T cells in Susac syndrome. With 5 bases clipped from V and 8 bases from J, the junction kept 3 bases outside the gene matches. The CDR3 covers 14 residues. Germline V CDR1 and CDR2: SEHNR, FQNEAQ (reference sequence). RNA amounts of roughly 0.45 to 1 ug underwent reverse transcription with random hexamers. One entry per CDR3 protein, called by TCRdb with MiXCR from the immunoSEQ multiplex PCR reads. The sample shows fewer than 100,000 distinct CDR3 sequences, roughly 90% of them seen only once.

This TCR came from a human donor with multiple sclerosis. Sequencing was carried out using CD8+ T cells from PBMCs. The genes are TRBV7-9 and TRBJ1-6, with 10 nucleotides matching TRBD1. CDR3 in DNA: TGTGCCAGCAGCCCAGGACAGGGGGATTCACCCCTCCACTTT. Translation gives CASSPGQGDSPLHF.